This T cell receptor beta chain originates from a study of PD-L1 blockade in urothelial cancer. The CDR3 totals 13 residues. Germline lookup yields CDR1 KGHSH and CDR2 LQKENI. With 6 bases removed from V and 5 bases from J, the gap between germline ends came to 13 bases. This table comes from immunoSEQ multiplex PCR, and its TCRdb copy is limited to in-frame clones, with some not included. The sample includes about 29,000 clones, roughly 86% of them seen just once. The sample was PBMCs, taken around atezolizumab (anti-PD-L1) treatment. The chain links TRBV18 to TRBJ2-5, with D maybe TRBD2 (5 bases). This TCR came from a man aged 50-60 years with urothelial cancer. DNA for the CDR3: TGTGCCAGCTCTCGGACTGGCGTGGAGACCCAGTACTTC. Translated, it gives CASSRTGVETQYF. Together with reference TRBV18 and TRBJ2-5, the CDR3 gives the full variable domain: NAGVMQNPRHLVRRRGQEARLRCSPMKGHSHVYWYRQLPEEGLKFMVYLQKENIIDESGMPKERFSAEFPKEGPSILRIQQVVRGDSAAYFCASSRTGVETQYFGPGTRLLVL.